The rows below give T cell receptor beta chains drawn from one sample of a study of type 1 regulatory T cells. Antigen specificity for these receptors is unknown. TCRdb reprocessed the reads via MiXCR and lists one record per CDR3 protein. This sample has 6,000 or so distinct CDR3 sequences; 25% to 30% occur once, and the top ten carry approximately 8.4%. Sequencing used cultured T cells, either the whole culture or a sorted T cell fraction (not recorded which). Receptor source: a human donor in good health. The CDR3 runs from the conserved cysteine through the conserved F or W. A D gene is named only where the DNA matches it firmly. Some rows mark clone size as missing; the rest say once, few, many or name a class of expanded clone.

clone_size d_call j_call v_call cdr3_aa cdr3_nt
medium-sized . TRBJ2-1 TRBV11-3 CASSFDQGAYNEQFF TGTGCCAGCAGCTTCGACCAGGGCGCCTACAATGAGCAGTTCTTC
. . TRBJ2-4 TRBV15 CATSARDSQGYLAKNIQYF TGTGCCACCAGCGCCCGAGACAGCCAAGGGTACCTAGCCAAAAACATTCAGTACTTC
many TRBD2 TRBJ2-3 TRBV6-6 CASRSPGTRADTQYF TGTGCCAGCAGGAGCCCCGGGACTAGAGCAGATACGCAGTATTTT
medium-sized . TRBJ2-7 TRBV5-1 CASSLSGSNAYEQYF TGCGCCAGCAGCTTGTCGGGTAGTAATGCCTACGAGCAGTACTTC
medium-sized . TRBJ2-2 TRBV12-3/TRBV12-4 CASSSGVLGSNTGELFF TGTGCCAGCAGTTCCGGTGTACTAGGGTCGAACACCGGGGAGCTGTTTTTT
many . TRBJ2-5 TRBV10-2 CATRGSRPETQYF TGCGCCACCCGGGGTAGTAGACCTGAGACCCAGTACTTC
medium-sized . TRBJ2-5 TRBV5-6 CASDSSGEGYRETQYF TGTGCCAGCGATTCGTCGGGAGAAGGGTATCGGGAGACCCAGTACTTC
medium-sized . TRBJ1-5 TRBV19 CATAGEGQPQHF TGTGCCACCGCGGGGGAGGGTCAGCCCCAGCATTTT
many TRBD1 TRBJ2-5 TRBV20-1 CSAPDRGLETQYF TGCAGTGCCCCAGACAGGGGGCTTGAGACCCAGTACTTC
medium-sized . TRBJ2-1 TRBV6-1 CASRHSLSDYNEQFF TGTGCCAGCAGACACTCGTTGTCGGACTACAATGAGCAGTTCTTC
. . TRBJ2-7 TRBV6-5 CASSYSSQDNPYF TGTGCCAGCAGTTACTCGAGTCAGGATAATCCGTACTTC
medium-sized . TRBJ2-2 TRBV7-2 CASSLRALDNTGELFF TGTGCCAGCAGCTTACGGGCCCTGGACAACACCGGGGAGCTGTTTTTT
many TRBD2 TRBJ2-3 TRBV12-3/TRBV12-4 CASSLILAGSTDTQYF TGTGCCAGCAGTTTAATACTAGCGGGAAGCACAGATACGCAGTATTTT
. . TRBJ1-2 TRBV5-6 CASSLVGANYGYTF TGTGCCAGCAGCTTGGTGGGGGCGAACTATGGCTACACCTTC
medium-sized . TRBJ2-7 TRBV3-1 CASSHDIGPYEQYF TGTGCCAGCAGCCACGACATCGGGCCCTACGAGCAGTACTTC
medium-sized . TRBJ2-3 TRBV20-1 CSAQSGDTQYF TGCAGTGCCCAGAGTGGTGATACGCAGTATTTT
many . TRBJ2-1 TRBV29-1 CSVEGGRDLSYNEQFF TGCAGCGTCGAAGGCGGGCGGGATCTCTCCTACAATGAGCAGTTCTTC
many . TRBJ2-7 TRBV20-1 CSAREPVNYEQYF TGCAGTGCTAGAGAGCCGGTCAACTACGAGCAGTACTTC
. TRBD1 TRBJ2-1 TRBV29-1 CSLDRGHEQFF TGCAGCTTAGACAGGGGTCATGAGCAGTTCTTC
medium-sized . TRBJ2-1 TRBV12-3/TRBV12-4 CASSLGRGHVGEQFF TGTGCCAGCAGTTTAGGGAGGGGGCATGTCGGTGAGCAGTTCTTC
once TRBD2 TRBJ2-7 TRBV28 CAGSTAGGPNYEQYF TGTGCCGGCAGTACGGCGGGAGGGCCGAACTACGAGCAGTACTTC
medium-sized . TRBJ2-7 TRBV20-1 CSAREYYEQYF TGCAGTGCTAGAGAGTACTACGAGCAGTACTTC
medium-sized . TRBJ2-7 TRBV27 CASRAKTGSYEQYF TGTGCCAGCAGGGCTAAGACCGGCTCCTACGAGCAGTACTTC
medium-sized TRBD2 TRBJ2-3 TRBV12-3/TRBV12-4 CASSSTSGRGTDTQYF TGTGCCAGCAGTTCGACTAGCGGGAGAGGCACAGATACGCAGTATTTT
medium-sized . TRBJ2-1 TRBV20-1 CSARWGGRQQFF TGCAGTGCTAGATGGGGAGGCCGTCAGCAGTTCTTC
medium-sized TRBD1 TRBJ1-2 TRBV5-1 CASSLVGQGGDGYTF TGCGCCAGCAGCTTGGTCGGACAGGGAGGAGATGGCTACACCTTC
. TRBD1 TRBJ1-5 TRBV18 CASSPDSGQPNQPQHF TGTGCCAGCTCACCAGACTCGGGACAGCCAAATCAGCCCCAGCATTTT
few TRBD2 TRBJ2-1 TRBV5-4 CASSLDGLAGVNEQFF TGTGCCAGCAGCCTTGATGGGCTAGCGGGAGTCAATGAGCAGTTCTTC
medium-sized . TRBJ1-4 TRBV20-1 CSARKAATNEKLFF TGCAGTGCTAGGAAAGCTGCAACTAATGAAAAACTGTTTTTT
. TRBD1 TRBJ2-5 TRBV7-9 CASSLQGVQETQYF TGTGCCAGCAGCTTACAGGGGGTCCAAGAGACCCAGTACTTC
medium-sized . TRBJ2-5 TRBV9 CASGVGWGTNDLQQETQYF TGTGCCAGCGGAGTCGGGTGGGGGACCAACGACCTCCAACAAGAGACCCAGTACTTC
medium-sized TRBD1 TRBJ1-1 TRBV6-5 CASTRQGADTEAFF TGTGCCAGCACAAGACAGGGGGCGGACACTGAAGCTTTCTTT
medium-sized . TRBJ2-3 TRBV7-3 CASSLTGWADTQYF TGTGCCAGCAGCTTAACGGGTTGGGCAGATACGCAGTATTTT
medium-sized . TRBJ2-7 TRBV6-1 CASSPDPQGSKQYF TGTGCCAGCAGCCCCGACCCACAAGGGAGCAAGCAGTACTTC
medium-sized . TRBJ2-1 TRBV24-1 CATSDGPLGEQFF TGTGCCACCAGTGATGGGCCCCTGGGTGAGCAGTTCTTC
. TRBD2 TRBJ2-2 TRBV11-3 CASSSGLAGGTGELFF TGTGCCAGCAGCTCGGGACTAGCGGGAGGCACCGGGGAGCTGTTTTTT
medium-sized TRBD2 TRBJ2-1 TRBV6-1 CASGGTRTSNEQFF TGTGCCAGCGGGGGGACTAGAACTAGCAATGAGCAGTTCTTC
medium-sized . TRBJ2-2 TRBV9 CASNPGVHTGELFF TGTGCCAGCAACCCGGGAGTTCACACCGGGGAGCTGTTTTTT
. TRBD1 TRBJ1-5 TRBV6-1 CASRGTGRNQPQHF TGTGCCAGCAGGGGGACAGGCCGCAATCAGCCCCAGCATTTT
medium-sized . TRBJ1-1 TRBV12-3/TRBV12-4 CASSFGFGEAFF TGTGCCAGCAGTTTTGGGTTCGGTGAAGCTTTCTTT
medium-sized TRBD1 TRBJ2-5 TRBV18 CASSPQGALETQYF TGTGCCAGCTCACCGCAGGGGGCTCTGGAGACCCAGTACTTC
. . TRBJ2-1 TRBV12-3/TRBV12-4 CASTSWGPQFF TGTGCCAGCACCTCGTGGGGCCCCCAGTTCTTC
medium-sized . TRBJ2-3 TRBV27 CASSLSGDTQYF TGTGCCAGCAGTTTATCGGGCGATACGCAGTATTTT
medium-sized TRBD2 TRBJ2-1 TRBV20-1 CSARPSGSGNEQFF TGCAGTGCTAGACCTAGCGGGAGTGGCAATGAGCAGTTCTTC
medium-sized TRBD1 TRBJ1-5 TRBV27 CASRETGVAQPQHF TGTGCCAGCAGAGAGACAGGGGTGGCGCAGCCCCAGCATTTT
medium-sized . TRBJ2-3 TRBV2 CASSELVAFTDTQYF TGTGCCAGCAGTGAACTGGTAGCTTTCACAGATACGCAGTATTTT
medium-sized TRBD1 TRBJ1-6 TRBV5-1 CASSGQVTGDNSPLHF TGCGCCAGCAGCGGACAAGTGACAGGGGATAATTCACCCCTCCACTTT
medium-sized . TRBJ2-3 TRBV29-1 CSVDRGTDTQYF TGCAGCGTTGATAGGGGCACAGATACGCAGTATTTT
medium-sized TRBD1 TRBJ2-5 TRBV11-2 CASRHSGGGETQYF TGTGCCAGCAGACATTCAGGGGGTGGTGAGACCCAGTACTTC
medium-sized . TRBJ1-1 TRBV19 CASSGAGWQAFF TGTGCCAGTAGTGGGGCAGGGTGGCAAGCTTTCTTT
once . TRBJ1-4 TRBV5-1 CASGERDNEKLFF TGCGCCAGCGGCGAGCGGGATAATGAAAAACTGTTTTTT
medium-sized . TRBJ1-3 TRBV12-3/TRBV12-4 CASDNREGNTIYF TGTGCCAGCGACAACAGGGAAGGAAACACCATATATTTT
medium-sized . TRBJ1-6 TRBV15 CATSRQELSSYNSPLHF TGTGCCACCAGCAGGCAGGAGTTGAGCTCCTATAATTCACCCCTCCACTTT
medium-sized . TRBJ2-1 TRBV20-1 CSALPAGFNEQFF TGCAGTGCTCTTCCCGCAGGGTTCAATGAGCAGTTCTTC
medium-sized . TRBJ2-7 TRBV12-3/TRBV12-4 CASIQNGGSYEQYF TGTGCCAGCATTCAAAACGGGGGTAGCTACGAGCAGTACTTC